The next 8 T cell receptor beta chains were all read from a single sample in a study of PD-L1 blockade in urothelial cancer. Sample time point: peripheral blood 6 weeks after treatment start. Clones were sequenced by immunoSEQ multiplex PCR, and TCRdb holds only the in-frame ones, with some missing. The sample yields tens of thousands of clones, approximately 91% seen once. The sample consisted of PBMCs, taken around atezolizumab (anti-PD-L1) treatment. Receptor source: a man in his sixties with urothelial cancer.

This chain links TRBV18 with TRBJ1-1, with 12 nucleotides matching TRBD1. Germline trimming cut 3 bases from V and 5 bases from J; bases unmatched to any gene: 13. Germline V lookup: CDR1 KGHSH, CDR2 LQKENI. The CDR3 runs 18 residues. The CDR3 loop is CASSPGIRGTGGFTEAFF. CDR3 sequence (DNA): TGTGCCAGCTCACCCGGGATCAGGGGGACAGGGGGCTTTACTGAAGCTTTCTTT.

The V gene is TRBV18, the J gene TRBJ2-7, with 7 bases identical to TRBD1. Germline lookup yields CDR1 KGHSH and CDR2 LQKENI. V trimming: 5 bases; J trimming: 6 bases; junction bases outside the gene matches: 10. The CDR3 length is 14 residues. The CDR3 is CASSGGQYRLEQYF. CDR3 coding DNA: TGTGCCAGCTCAGGGGGACAGTATCGTCTCGAGCAGTACTTC.

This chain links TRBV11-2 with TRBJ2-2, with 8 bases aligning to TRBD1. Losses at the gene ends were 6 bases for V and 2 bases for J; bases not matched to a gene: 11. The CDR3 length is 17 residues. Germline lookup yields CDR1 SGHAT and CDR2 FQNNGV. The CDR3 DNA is TGTGCCAGCAGTCGATACCTGGGACAGGAAAACACCGGGGAGCTGTTTTTT. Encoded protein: CASSRYLGQENTGELFF.

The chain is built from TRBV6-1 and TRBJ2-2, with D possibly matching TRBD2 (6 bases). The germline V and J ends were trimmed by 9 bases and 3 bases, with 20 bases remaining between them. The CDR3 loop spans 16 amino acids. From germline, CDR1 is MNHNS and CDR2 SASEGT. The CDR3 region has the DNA TGTGCCAGTGGTGAATTCCGGGACTTCCACACCGGGGAGCTGTTTTTT. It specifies CASGEFRDFHTGELFF.

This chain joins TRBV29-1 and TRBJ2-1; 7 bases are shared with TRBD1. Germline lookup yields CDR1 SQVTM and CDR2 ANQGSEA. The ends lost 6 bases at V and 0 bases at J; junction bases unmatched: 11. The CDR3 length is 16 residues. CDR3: CSVDKTGSDSYNEQFF. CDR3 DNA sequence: TGCAGCGTGGATAAGACAGGGTCGGACTCCTACAATGAGCAGTTCTTC.

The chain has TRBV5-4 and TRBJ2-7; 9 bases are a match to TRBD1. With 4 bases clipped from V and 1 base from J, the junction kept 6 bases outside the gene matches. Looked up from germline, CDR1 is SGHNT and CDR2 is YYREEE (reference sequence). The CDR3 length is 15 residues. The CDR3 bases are TGTGCCAGCAGCCAAGACAGGGGGACGTCCTACGAGCAGTACTTC. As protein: CASSQDRGTSYEQYF.

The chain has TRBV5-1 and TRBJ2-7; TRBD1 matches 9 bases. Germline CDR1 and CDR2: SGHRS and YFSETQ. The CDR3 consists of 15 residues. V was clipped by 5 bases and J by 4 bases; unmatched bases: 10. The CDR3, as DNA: TGCGCCAGCAGGACCGGGACAGGGTTTTCTTACGAGCAGTACTTC. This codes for CASRTGTGFSYEQYF.

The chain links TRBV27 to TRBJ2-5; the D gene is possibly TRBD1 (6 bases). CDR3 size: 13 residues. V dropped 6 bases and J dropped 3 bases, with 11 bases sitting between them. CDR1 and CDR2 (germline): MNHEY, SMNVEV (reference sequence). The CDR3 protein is CASSKWTEETQYF. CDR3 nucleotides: TGTGCCAGCAGCAAGTGGACAGAAGAGACCCAGTACTTC.